This T cell receptor beta chain was found in a study of patients and donors after allogeneic stem cell transplantation. MiXCR was run by TCRdb on the RT-PCR reads, yielding one entry per CDR3 protein. The profile shows just over 55,000 distinct CDR3 sequences, roughly 15% of them singletons. CDR1 and CDR2 (germline): MNHEY, SVGEGT. Trimming pared 4 bases from V and 1 base from J, leaving 8 bases between. This CDR3 has 14 amino acids. This sequence originates from a human donor who was either an allogeneic HSCT recipient or a stem cell or donor lymphocyte infusion donor (not recorded which). It is not recorded whose cells these are; they may come from a transplant donor. Sequencing was performed on blood, either unsorted or a sorted T cell fraction (not recorded which). This chain joins TRBV6-2 or TRBV6-3 and TRBJ1-5; a weak D match, TRBD1 (5 bases). This CDR3 is CASSSRDSNQPQHF. DNA of the CDR3: TGTGCCAGCAGTTCCCGGGACAGCAATCAGCCCCAGCATTTT.